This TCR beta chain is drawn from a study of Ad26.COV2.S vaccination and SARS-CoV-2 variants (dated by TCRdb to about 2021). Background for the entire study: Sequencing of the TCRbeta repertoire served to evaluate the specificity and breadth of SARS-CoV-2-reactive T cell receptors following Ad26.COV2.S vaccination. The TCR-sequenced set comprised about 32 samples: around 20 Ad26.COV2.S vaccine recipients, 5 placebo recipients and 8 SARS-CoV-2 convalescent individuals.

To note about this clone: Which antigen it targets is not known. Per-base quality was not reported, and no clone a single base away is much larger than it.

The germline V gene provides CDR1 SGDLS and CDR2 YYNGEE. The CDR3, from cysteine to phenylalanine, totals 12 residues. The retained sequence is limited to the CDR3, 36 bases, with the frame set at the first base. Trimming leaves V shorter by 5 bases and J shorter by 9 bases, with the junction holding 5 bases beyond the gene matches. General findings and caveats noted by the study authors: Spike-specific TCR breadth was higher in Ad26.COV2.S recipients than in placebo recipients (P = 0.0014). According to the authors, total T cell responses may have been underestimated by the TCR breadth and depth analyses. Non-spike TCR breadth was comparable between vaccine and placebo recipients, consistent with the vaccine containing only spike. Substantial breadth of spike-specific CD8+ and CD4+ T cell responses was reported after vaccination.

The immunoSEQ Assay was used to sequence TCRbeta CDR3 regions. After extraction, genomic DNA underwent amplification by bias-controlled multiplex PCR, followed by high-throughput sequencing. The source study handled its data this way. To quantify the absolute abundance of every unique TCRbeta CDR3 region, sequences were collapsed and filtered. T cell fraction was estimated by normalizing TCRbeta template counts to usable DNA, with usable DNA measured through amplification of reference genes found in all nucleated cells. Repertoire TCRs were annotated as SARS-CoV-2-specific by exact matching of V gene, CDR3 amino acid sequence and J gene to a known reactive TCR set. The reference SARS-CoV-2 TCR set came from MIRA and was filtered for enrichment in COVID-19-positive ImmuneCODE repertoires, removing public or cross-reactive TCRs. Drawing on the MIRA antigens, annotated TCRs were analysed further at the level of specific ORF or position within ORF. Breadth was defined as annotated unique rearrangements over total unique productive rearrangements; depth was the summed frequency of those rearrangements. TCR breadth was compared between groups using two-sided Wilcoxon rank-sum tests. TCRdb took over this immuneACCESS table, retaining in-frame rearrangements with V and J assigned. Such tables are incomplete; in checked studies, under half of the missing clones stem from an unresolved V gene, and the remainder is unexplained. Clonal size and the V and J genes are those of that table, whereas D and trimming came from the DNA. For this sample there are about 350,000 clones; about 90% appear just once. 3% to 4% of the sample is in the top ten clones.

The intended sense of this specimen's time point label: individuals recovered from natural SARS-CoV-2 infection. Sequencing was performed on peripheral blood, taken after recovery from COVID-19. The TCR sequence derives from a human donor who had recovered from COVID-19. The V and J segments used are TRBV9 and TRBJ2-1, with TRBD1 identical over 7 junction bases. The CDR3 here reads CASSTGAGEQFF. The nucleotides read TGTGCCAGCAGTACAGGGGCTGGTGAGCAGTTCTTC.